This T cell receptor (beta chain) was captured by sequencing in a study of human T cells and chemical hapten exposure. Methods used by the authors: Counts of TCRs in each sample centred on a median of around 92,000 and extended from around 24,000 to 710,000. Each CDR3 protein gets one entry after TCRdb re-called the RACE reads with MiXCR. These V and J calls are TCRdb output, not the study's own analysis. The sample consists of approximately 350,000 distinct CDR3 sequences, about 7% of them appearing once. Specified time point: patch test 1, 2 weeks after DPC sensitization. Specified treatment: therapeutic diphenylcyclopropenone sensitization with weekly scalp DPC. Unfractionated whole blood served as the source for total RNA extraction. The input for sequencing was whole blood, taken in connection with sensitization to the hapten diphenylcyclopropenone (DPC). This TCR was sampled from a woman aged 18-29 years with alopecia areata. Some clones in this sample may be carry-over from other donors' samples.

The CDR3 DNA is TGTGCCAGCAGCGCCGGGCTAATTGGGTACGAGCAGTACTTC. This codes for CASSAGLIGYEQYF. The chain uses TRBV9 and TRBJ2-7, with unresolved D. The V gene lost 3 bases and the J gene lost 4 bases, with 14 bases spanning the gap. This CDR3 has 14 residues. In germline, CDR1 is SGDLS, CDR2 YYNGEE. The entire variable domain, with the rest obtained from reference TRBV9 and TRBJ2-7, is as follows: DSGVTQTPKHLITATGQRVTLRCSPRSGDLSVYWYQQSLDQGLQFLIQYYNGEERAKGNILERFSAQQFPDLHSELNLSSLELGDSALYFCASSAGLIGYEQYFGPGTRLTVT.